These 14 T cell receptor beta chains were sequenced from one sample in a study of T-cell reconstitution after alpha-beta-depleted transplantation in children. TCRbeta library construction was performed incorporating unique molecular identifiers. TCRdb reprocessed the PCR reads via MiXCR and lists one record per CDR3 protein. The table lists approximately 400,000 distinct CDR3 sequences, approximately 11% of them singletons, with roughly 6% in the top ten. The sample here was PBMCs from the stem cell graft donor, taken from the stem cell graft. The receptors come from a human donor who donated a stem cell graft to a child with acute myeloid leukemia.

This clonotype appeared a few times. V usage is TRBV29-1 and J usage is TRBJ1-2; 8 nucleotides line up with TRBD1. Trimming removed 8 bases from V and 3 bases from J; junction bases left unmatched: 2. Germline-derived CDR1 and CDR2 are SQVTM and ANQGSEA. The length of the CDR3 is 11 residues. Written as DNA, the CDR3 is TGCAGCTTGGGACAGGACTATGGCTACACCTTC. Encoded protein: CSLGQDYGYTF. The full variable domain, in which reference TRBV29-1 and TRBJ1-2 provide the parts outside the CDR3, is SAVISQKPSRDICQRGTSLTIQCQVDSQVTMMFWYRQQPGQSLTLIATANQGSEATYESGFVIDKFPISRPNLTFSTLTVSNMSPEDSSIYLCSLGQDYGYTFGSGTRLTVV.

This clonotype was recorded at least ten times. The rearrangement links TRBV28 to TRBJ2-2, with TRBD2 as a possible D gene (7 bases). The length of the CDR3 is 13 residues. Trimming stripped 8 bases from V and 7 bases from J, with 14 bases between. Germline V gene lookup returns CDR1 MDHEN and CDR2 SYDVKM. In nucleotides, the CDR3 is TGTGCCAGCTCCGGGGGGCACATCGGGGAGCTGTTTTTT. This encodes CASSGGHIGELFF.

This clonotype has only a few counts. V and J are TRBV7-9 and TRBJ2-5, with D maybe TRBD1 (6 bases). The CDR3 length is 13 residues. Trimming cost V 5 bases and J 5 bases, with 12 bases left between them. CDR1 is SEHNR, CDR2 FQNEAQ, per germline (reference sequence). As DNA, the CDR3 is TGTGCCAGCAGCCGCGGACAGATGGAGACCCAGTACTTC. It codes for CASSRGQMETQYF.

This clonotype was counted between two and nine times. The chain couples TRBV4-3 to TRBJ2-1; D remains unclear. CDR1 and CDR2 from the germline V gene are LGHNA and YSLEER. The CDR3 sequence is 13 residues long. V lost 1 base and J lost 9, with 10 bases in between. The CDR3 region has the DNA TGCGCCAGCAGCCAAGTTGGTATTGGTGAGCAGTTCTTC. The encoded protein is CASSQVGIGEQFF.

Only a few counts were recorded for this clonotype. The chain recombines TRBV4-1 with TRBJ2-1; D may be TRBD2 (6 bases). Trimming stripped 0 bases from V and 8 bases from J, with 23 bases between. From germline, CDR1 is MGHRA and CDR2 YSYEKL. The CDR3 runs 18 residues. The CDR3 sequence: CASSQDPLGLPKKDEQFF. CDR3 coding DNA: TGCGCCAGCAGCCAAGACCCTTTGGGACTCCCCAAGAAGGATGAGCAGTTCTTC.

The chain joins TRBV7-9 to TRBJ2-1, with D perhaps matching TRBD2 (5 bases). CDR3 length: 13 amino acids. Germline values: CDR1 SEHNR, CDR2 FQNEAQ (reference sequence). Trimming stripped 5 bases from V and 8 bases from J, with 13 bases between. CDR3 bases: TGTGCCAGCAGCCGCGTAGGGAGTTATGAGCAGTTCTTC. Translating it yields CASSRVGSYEQFF.

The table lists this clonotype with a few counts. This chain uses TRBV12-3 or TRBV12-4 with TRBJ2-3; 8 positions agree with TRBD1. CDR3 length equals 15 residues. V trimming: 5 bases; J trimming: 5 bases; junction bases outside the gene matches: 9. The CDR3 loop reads CASSPESGGQDTQYF. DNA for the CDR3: TGTGCCAGCAGTCCCGAGTCAGGGGGCCAAGATACGCAGTATTTT.

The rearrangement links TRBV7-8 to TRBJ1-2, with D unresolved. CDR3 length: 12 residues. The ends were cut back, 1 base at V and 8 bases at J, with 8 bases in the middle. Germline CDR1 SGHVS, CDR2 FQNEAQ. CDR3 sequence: CASSLEWGGYTF. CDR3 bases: TGTGCCAGCAGCTTAGAGTGGGGAGGCTACACCTTC.

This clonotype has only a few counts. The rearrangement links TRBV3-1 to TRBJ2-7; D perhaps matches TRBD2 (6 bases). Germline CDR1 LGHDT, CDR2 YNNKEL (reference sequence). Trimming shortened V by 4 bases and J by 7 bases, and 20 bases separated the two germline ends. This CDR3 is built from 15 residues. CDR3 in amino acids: CASSPGLNMGGEQYF. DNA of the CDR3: TGTGCCAGCAGCCCCGGACTGAACATGGGGGGAGAGCAGTACTTC.

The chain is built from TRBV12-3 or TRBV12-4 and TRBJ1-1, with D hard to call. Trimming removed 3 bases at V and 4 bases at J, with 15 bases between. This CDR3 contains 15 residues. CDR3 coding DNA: TGTGCCAGCAGTTTCTTACCGGGAGGGAGCACTGAAGCTTTCTTT. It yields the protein CASSFLPGGSTEAFF.

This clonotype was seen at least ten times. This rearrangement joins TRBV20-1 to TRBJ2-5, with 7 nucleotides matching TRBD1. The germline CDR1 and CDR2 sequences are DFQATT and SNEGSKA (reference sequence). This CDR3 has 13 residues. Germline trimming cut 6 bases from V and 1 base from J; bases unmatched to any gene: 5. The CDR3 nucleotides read TGCAGTGCGCCGGGACAGAGCCAAGAGACCCAGTACTTC. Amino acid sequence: CSAPGQSQETQYF.

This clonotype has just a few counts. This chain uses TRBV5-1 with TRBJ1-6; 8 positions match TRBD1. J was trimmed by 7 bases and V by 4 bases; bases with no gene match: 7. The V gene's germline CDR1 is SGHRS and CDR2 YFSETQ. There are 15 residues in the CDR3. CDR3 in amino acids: CASSAAGQDNSPLHF. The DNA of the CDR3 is TGCGCCAGCAGCGCTGCGGGACAGGACAATTCACCCCTCCACTTT.

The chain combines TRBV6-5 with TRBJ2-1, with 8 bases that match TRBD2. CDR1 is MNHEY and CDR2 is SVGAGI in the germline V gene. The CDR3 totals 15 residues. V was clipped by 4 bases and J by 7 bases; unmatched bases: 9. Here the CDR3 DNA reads TGTGCCAGCAGTTTTAGCGGGGTTCAGCAGAATGAGCAGTTCTTC. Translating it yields CASSFSGVQQNEQFF.

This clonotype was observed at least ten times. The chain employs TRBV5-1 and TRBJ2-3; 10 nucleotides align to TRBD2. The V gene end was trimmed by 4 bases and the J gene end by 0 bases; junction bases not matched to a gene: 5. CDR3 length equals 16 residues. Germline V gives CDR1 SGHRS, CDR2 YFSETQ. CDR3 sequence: CASSDVTSGSTDTQYF. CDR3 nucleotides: TGCGCCAGCAGCGATGTGACTAGCGGGAGCACAGATACGCAGTATTTT.